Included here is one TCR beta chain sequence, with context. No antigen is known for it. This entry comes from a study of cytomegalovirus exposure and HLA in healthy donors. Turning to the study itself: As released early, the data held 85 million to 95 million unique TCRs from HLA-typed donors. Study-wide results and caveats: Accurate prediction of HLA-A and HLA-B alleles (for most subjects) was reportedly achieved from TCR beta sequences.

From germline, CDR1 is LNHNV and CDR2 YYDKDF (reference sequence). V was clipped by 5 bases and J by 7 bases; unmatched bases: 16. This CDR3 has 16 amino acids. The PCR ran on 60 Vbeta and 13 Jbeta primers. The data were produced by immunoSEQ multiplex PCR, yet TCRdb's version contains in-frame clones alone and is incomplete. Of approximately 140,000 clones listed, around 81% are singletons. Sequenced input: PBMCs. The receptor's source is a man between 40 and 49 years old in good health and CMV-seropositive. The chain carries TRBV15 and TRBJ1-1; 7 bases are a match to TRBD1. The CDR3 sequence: CATSSPPGTVQDEAFF. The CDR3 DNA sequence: TGTGCCACCAGCTCCCCCCCCGGGACAGTTCAGGATGAAGCTTTCTTT.